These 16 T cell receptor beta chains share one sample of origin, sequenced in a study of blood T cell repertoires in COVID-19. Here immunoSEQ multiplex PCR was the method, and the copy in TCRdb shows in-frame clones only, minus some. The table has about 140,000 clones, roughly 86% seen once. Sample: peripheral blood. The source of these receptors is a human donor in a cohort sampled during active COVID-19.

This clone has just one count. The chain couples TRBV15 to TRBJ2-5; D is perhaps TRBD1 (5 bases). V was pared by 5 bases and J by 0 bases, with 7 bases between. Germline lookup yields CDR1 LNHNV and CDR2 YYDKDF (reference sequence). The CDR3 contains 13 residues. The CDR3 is CATSETDQETQYF. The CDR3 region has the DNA TGTGCCACCAGCGAGACAGACCAAGAGACCCAGTACTTC.

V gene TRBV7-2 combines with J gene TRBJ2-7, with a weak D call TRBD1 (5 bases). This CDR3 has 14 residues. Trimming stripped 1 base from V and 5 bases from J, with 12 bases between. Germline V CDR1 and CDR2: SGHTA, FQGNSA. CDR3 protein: CASSLVSGSDEQYF. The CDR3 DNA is TGTGCCAGCAGCTTAGTCTCAGGGTCCGACGAGCAGTACTTC.

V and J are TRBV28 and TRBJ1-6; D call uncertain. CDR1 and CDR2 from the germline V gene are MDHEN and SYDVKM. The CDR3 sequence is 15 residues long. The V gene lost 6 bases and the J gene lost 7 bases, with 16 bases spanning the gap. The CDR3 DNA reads TGTGCCAGCAGCCCTTTTCGGGTGATAAATTCACCCCTCCACTTT. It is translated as CASSPFRVINSPLHF.

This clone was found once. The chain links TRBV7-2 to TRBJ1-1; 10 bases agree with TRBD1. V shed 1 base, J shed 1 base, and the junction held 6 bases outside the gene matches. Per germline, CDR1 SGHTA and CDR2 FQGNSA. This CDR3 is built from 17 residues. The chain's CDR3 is CASSLGDRGARNTEAFF. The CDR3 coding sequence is TGTGCCAGCAGCTTAGGGGACAGGGGAGCGAGGAACACTGAAGCTTTCTTT.

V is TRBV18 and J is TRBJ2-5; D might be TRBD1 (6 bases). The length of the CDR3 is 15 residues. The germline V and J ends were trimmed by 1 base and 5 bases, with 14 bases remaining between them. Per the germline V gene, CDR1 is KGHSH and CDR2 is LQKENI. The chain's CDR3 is CASSPREQGRETQYF. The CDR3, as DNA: TGTGCCAGCTCACCACGGGAACAGGGCAGGGAGACCCAGTACTTC. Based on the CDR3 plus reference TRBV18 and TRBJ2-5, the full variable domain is NAGVMQNPRHLVRRRGQEARLRCSPMKGHSHVYWYRQLPEEGLKFMVYLQKENIIDESGMPKERFSAEFPKEGPSILRIQQVVRGDSAAYFCASSPREQGRETQYFGPGTRLLVL.

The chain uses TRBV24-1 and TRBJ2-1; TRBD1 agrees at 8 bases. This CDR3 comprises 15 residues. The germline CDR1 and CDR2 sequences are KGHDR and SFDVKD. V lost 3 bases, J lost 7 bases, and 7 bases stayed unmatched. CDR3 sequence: CATSDPAQGANEQFF. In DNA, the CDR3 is TGTGCCACCAGTGATCCCGCCCAGGGGGCTAATGAGCAGTTCTTC.

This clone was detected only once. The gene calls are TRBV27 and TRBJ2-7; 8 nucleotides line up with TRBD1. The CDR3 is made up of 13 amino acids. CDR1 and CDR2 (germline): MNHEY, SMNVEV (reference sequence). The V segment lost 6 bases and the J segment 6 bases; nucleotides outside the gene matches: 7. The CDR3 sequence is CASSLGQEGEQYF. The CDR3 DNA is TGTGCCAGCAGCTTGGGACAGGAAGGCGAGCAGTACTTC.

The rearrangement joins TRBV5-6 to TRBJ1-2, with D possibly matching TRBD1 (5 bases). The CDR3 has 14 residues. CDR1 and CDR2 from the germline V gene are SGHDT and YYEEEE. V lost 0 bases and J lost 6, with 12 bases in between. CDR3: CASSLGQLRDGYTF. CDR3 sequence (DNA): TGTGCCAGCAGCTTGGGACAGCTAAGAGATGGCTACACCTTC.

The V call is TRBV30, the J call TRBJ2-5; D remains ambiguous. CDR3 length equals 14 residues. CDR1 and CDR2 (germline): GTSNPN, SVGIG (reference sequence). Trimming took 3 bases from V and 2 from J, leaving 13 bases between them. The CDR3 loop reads CAWRPASAQETQYF. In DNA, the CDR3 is TGTGCCTGGAGACCCGCGAGCGCACAAGAGACCCAGTACTTC.

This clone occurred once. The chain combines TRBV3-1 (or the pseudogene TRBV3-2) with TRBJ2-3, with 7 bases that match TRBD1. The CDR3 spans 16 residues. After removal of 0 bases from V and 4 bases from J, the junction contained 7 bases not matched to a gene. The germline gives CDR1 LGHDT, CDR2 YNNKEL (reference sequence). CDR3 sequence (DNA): TGTGCCAGCAGCCAAGATTTACAGGGGTGGGCAGATACGCAGTATTTT. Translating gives CASSQDLQGWADTQYF.

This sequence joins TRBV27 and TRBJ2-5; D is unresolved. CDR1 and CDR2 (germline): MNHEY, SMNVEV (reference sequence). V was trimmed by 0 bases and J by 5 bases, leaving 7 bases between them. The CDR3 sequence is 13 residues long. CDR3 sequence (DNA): TGTGCCAGCAGTTTATCTAGGCGGGAGACCCAGTACTTC. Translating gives CASSLSRRETQYF.

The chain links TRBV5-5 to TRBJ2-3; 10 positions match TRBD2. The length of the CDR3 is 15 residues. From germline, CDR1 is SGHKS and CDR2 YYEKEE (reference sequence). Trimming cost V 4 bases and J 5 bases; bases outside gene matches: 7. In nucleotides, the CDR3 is TGTGCCAGCAGCCCGGGGACTAGCGATGGAGATACGCAGTATTTT. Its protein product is CASSPGTSDGDTQYF.

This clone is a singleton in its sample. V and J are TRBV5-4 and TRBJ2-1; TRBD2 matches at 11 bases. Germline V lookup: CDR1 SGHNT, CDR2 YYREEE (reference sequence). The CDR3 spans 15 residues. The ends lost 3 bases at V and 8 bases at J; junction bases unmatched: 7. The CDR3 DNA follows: TGTGCCAGCAGCTCCCGGCTAGCGGGAGGCGATGAGCAGTTCTTC. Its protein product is CASSSRLAGGDEQFF. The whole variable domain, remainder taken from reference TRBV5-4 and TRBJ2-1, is ETGVTQSPTHLIKTRGQQVTLRCSSQSGHNTVSWYQQALGQGPQFIFQYYREEENGRGNFPPRFSGLQFPNYSSELNVNALELDDSALYLCASSSRLAGGDEQFFGPGTRLTVL.

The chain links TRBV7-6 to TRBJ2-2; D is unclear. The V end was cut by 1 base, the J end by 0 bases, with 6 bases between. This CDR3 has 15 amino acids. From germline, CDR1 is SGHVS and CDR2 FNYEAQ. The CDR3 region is CASSLGGPNTGELFF. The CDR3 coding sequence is TGTGCCAGCAGCTTAGGAGGCCCGAACACCGGGGAGCTGTTTTTT.

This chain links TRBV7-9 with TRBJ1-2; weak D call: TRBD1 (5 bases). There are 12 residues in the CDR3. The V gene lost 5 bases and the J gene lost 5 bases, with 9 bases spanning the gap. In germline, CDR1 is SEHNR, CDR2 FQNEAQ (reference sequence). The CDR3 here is CASSLDTYGYTF. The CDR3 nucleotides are TGTGCCAGCAGCCTGGACACTTATGGCTACACCTTC.

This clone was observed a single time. The CDR3 reads CAGRRDYTDTQYF. CDR3 coding DNA: TGTGCCGGCCGCCGGGACTACACAGATACGCAGTATTTT. The genes are TRBV6-6 and TRBJ2-3; 7 positions agree with TRBD2. CDR1 is MNHNY, CDR2 SVGAGI, per germline (reference sequence). The V and J ends lost 11 bases and 2 bases, in that order; junction bases with no gene match: 7. CDR3 length equals 13 residues.